Here is one T cell receptor beta chain with its context. The antigen is not known. TCRdb keeps only in-frame clones here, not all; method: immunoSEQ multiplex PCR. This sample has some 34,000 clones, with about 97% found just once. Germline CDR1 MNHEY, CDR2 SMNVEV (reference sequence). V was shortened by 1 base and J by 2 bases, with 9 bases between the two germline ends. This CDR3 spans 16 amino acids. This specimen belongs to a study of T cells in tuberculosis. In the study overall: The T cells targeted glucose monomycolate, a mycobacterial lipid, via CD1B. Study-wide findings and caveats: Active tuberculosis alpha repertoires lay closer to GMM-specific TCRs than controls'. Using the GMM-specific repertoire gave about 85% accuracy versus 60% to 70% with motifs.

Each clinical donor contributed on average approximately 93,000 T cells from unsorted cryopreserved PBMC. The source material was PBMCs. The TCR sequence derives from a donor between 5 and 29 years old with latent tuberculosis or without tuberculosis infection. V and J are TRBV27 and TRBJ2-6; D is uncertain. The CDR3 spells CASSLFYSTGANVLTF. CDR3 sequence (DNA): TGTGCCAGCAGTTTATTTTACAGCACTGGGGCCAACGTCCTGACTTTC.